This T cell receptor beta chain was profiled in a study of shared clonotypes between healthy human individuals. Looking at the study overall: Those who served as donors were a couple of women and three men between the ages of 18 and 49. General study findings and limits: It was only blood that was sampled, and tissue repertoires likely differ.

Investigators spread the genomic DNA of each subset evenly over several immunoSEQ plates. With ten immunoSEQ deep assay plates, unsorted PBMC DNA underwent sequencing. Method: immunoSEQ multiplex PCR; TCRdb's copy keeps in-frame clones and lacks some. The table has about 520,000 clones, approximately 80% seen once. About this clone: As yet, its antigen is unknown.

Germline V gene sequence: CDR1 MDHEN, CDR2 SYDVKM. The length of the CDR3 is 16 residues. V lost 5 bases to trimming and J lost 4 bases; unmatched junction nucleotides: 8. The J gene is TRBJ2-1, the V gene TRBV28; TRBD2 agrees at 10 bases. The material sequenced was PBMCs. This TCR was recovered from a woman in her thirties or forties in good health. Some clones in this sample may be carry-over from other donors' samples. CDR3 coding DNA: TGTGCCAGCAGTCAACCAACTAGCGGGGCATACAATGAGCAGTTCTTC. This encodes CASSQPTSGAYNEQFF.